The entry that follows covers one TCR beta chain sequence. Its antigen is unidentified. A junction boundary mismatches the germline segment, possibly from a read error. Presentation of ophthalmopathy in the donors involved moderate-to-severe activity, CAS ≥3, NOSPECS ≥4 and a duration under 3 months. This sample is part of a study of Graves' ophthalmopathy and Graves' hyperthyroidism. Across the whole study: Investigators collected peripheral blood at initial diagnosis, before any treatment was given.

The CDR3 extends over 13 amino acids. Germline V gene sequence: CDR1 MGHDK, CDR2 SYGVNS. RNA transcripts provided the template for amplifying TCR beta CDR3 regions. HTBI-primed first-round RT-PCR preceded second-round multiplex PCR. TCRdb re-derived calls from the multiplex PCR reads in MiXCR, one entry per CDR3 protein. In the table there are about 660,000 distinct CDR3 sequences, under 50% of which are singletons. Study results and caveats: The model flagged ophthalmopathy progression at 70% to 71% sensitivity and under 75% specificity.

The sequence derives from an adult man with Graves' ophthalmopathy. The sample comprised peripheral blood. The rearrangement joins TRBV25-1 to TRBJ1-5; no firm D call. This CDR3 reads CALQLDRDQPQRF. CDR3 sequence (DNA): TGTGCCCTCCAACTCGACCGCGATCAGCCCCAGCGTTTT.